This entry lists 5 T cell receptor beta chains sequenced from one sample in a study of human T cells and chemical hapten exposure. The time point was: patch test 2, 6 weeks after DPC sensitization. The treatment is: therapeutic diphenylcyclopropenone sensitization with weekly scalp DPC. One entry per CDR3 protein, called by TCRdb with MiXCR from the RACE reads. The sample yields 330,000 or so distinct CDR3 sequences, under 6.5% seen once. The starting material was whole blood, obtained in connection with sensitization to the hapten diphenylcyclopropenone (DPC). Every receptor here comes from a woman under 30 with alopecia areata. Some clones in this sample may be carry-over from other donors' samples.

This clonotype was detected ten times or more. This rearrangement joins TRBV11-2 to TRBJ2-2; D gene uncertain. Germline CDR1 is SGHAT and CDR2 is FQNNGV. The length of the CDR3 is 13 residues. V lost 2 bases to trimming and J lost 5 bases, with 6 bases between them. The CDR3 bases are TGTGCCAGCAGCTTAAAGTTAACCGGGGAGCTGTTTTTT. Translating gives CASSLKLTGELFF.

This clonotype has more than one count but fewer than ten. The rearrangement uses TRBV28 and TRBJ1-1, with D possibly matching TRBD1 (5 bases). The CDR3 is made up of 14 amino acids. Trimming took 3 bases from V and 5 from J, leaving 13 bases between them. The germline V gene has CDR1 MDHEN and CDR2 SYDVKM. The CDR3 loop is CASSFNGGSTEAFF. The CDR3 DNA follows: TGTGCCAGCAGTTTCAACGGGGGGTCGACTGAAGCTTTCTTT. Variable domain in full (rest from reference TRBV28 and TRBJ1-1): DVKVTQSSRYLVKRTGEKVFLECVQDMDHENMFWYRQDPGLGLRLIYFSYDVKMKEKGDIPEGYSVSREKKERFSLILESASTNQTSMYLCASSFNGGSTEAFFGQGTRLTVV.

Comment on this clonotype: Being one base from a much bigger clone, this may be a read error. This chain joins TRBV6-5 and TRBJ1-2; D is perhaps TRBD1 (5 bases). Germline V gene sequence: CDR1 MNHEY, CDR2 SVGAGI. This CDR3 comprises 14 residues. CDR3 coding DNA: TGTGCCAGCAGTTATTCTACAGGCTCCTATGGCTGCACCTTC. The encoded protein is CASSYSTGSYGCTF.

This clonotype appeared a few times. The V and J genes are TRBV2 and TRBJ1-1; D is perhaps TRBD1 (6 bases). The CDR3 length is 12 residues. The germline V gene encodes CDR1 SNHLY and CDR2 FYNNEI. The V gene lost 7 bases and the J gene lost 8 bases, with 14 bases spanning the gap. The CDR3 loop is CASNYEGGEAFF. DNA of the CDR3: TGTGCCAGCAATTACGAGGGGGGAGAAGCTTTCTTT.

By its share, this clonotype is large. The chain is built from TRBV12-3 or TRBV12-4 and TRBJ1-2, with D perhaps matching TRBD1 (5 bases). The CDR3 runs 13 residues. The germline V and J ends were trimmed by 1 base and 8 bases, with 11 bases remaining between them. This chain's CDR3 is CASSLGGQQGYTF. DNA for the CDR3: TGTGCCAGCAGTTTAGGGGGCCAGCAAGGCTACACCTTC.